The 29 T cell receptor beta chains below all came from one sample that was sequenced in a study of tumor and adjacent non-tumor tissue in lung cancer. TCRbeta libraries were built with three rounds of nested PCR, modified from ARM-PCR. TCRdb re-called the multiplex PCR reads with MiXCR, one entry per CDR3 protein. The repertoire holds about 200,000 distinct CDR3 sequences, with about 71% as singletons. This sample's RNA came from whole unsorted tissue. Material: lung tumor tissue. The receptors originated from a man between 60 and 75 years old with non-small cell lung cancer.

To note about this clonotype: Sequence at one end of the junction differs from germline and may be a read error. The chain is built from TRBV12-3 or TRBV12-4 and TRBJ2-2, with 8 bases that match TRBD1. The CDR3 loop spans 17 amino acids. The CDR3, as DNA: TGTGCCAGCAGCCCCTGGTCGGACAGGGTATTCACCGGTGAGCTGTTTTTT. Translating it yields CASSPWSDRVFTGELFF.

With respect to this clonotype: A junction boundary mismatches the germline segment, possibly from a read error. The chain employs TRBV6-2 or TRBV6-3 and TRBJ2-7; the match to TRBD1 covers 7 bases. The V gene's germline CDR1 is MNHEY and CDR2 SVGEGT. This CDR3 comprises 14 residues. The CDR3 sequence is CTSSARDRPYEQYF. The CDR3 DNA follows: TGTACCAGCAGCGCTCGGGACAGACCCTACGAGCAGTACTTC.

As to this clonotype: One junction end disagrees with the germline gene, perhaps due to a read error. CDR3 sequence reads: CSARVPGETYEQYF. The CDR3, as DNA: TGCAGTGCTAGAGTTCCGGGGGAGACCTACGAGCAGTATTTC. The V gene is TRBV20-1, the J gene TRBJ2-7, with D maybe TRBD2 (6 bases). Per the germline V gene, CDR1 is DFQATT and CDR2 is SNEGSKA (reference sequence). CDR3 length: 14 amino acids.

This clonotype showed up just a few times. V usage is TRBV6-2 or TRBV6-3 and J usage is TRBJ2-7; D ambiguous. The CDR3 is 12 residues long. Per the germline V gene, CDR1 is MNHEY and CDR2 is SVGEGT. Trimming pared 6 bases from V and 5 bases from J, leaving 11 bases between. CDR3 in amino acids: CASSIRPDEQYF. CDR3 nucleotides: TGTGCCAGCAGCATCCGGCCCGACGAGCAGTACTTC.

In this sample, this clonotype turned up a few times. V gene TRBV6-1 combines with J gene TRBJ1-1; D ambiguous. Deletions cut 5 bases from V and 5 bases from J, with 12 bases between. The germline gives CDR1 MNHNS, CDR2 SASEGT. The CDR3 runs to 13 residues. The CDR3 region is CASSPRTGTEAFF. CDR3 bases: TGTGCCAGCAGTCCAAGGACGGGAACTGAAGCTTTCTTT.

This clonotype came up once. A much larger clone lies one base from this, so it may be a read error. The rearrangement joins TRBV6-1 to TRBJ1-1; no definite D call. Trimming removed 1 base at V and 3 bases at J, with 9 bases between. The CDR3 contains 14 residues. Germline V gene data show CDR1 as MNHNS and CDR2 as SASEGT. CDR3 DNA: TGTGCCAGCAGTGAAGGCCGTAGGGACACTGAAGCTTTCTTT. This codes for CASSEGRRDTEAFF.

This clonotype was observed a handful of times. J is TRBJ2-3 and V is TRBV30; D possibly matches TRBD1 or TRBD2 (5 bases each). Trimming took 0 bases from V and 3 from J, leaving 7 bases between them. Germline CDR1 reads GTSNPN; CDR2 reads SVGIG (reference sequence). This CDR3 spans 13 amino acids. CDR3 protein: CAWSVGGTDTQYF. The CDR3 region has the DNA TGTGCCTGGAGTGTTGGGGGTACAGATACGCAGTATTTT.

In its sample, this clonotype was seen once. Germline and junction disagree at one end, which may indicate a read error. V is TRBV7-8 and J is TRBJ2-7; either TRBD1 or TRBD2 may supply D (5 bases each). Germline values: CDR1 SGHVS, CDR2 FQNEAQ. The CDR3 extends over 14 amino acids. The CDR3, as DNA: TGTGCCAGAAGCGCTGAGAGGGGACCCTATGAGCAGTACTTC. It translates to CARSAERGPYEQYF.

The rearrangement uses TRBV5-6 and TRBJ2-7; D possibly matches TRBD1 or TRBD2 (5 bases each). This CDR3 spans 14 amino acids. CDR1 and CDR2 (germline): SGHDT, YYEEEE. CDR3 residues: CASCLGRHGGEQYF. In DNA, the CDR3 is TGTGCTAGCTGCTTGGGACGCCATGGAGGCGAGCAGTACTTC. Full variable domain (missing parts from reference TRBV5-6 and TRBJ2-7): DAGVTQSPTHLIKTRGQQVTLRCSPKSGHDTVSWYQQALGQGPQFIFQYYEEEERQRGNFPDRFSGHQFPNYSSELNVNALLLGDSALYLCASCLGRHGGEQYFGPGTRLTVT.

The genes are TRBV11-2 and TRBJ1-1; 11 bases match TRBD1. J gave up 2 bases and V 2 bases, and 10 bases lay outside the gene matches. The CDR3 spans 18 residues. Germline values: CDR1 SGHAT, CDR2 FQNNGV. CDR3 in DNA: TGTGCCAGCAGCTTAACGGGTCCCGGGACAGGGGGAAACACTGAAGCTTTCTTT. It codes for CASSLTGPGTGGNTEAFF.

As concerns this clonotype: A junction boundary mismatches the germline segment, possibly from a read error. The chain combines TRBV20-1 with TRBJ1-4; D call uncertain. The CDR3 spans 14 residues. Germline CDR1 and CDR2: DFQATT and SNEGSKA (reference sequence). The CDR3 coding sequence is TGCGGTGCTAGTTGGGGTCGGGGTAATGAAAAACTGTTTTTT. It specifies CGASWGRGNEKLFF.

Of note for this clonotype: A much more abundant neighbour one base away suggests this may be a read error. The V and J genes are TRBV29-1 and TRBJ2-5, with D possibly being TRBD2 (7 bases). V shed 8 bases and J shed 5 bases, with 18 bases lying between them. The CDR3 is made up of 13 amino acids. The germline gives CDR1 SQVTM, CDR2 ANQGSEA. CDR3 sequence reads: CSKRGADGETQYF. The CDR3 DNA reads TGCAGCAAACGGGGGGCCGATGGGGAGACCCAGTACTTC.

The chain employs TRBV12-3 or TRBV12-4 and TRBJ1-5, with D perhaps TRBD1 (6 bases). The V gene lost 9 bases and the J gene lost 4 bases, with 16 bases spanning the gap. CDR3 length: 14 residues. Here the CDR3 reads CASRRTDPNQPQHF. The CDR3 DNA follows: TGTGCCAGTAGACGGACAGACCCTAATCAGCCCCAGCATTTT.

This clonotype was picked up one time. A much larger clone differs by one base, so this may be a read error. The CDR3 spells CAISIGGRTEAFF. Here the CDR3 DNA reads TGTGCCATCAGTATCGGGGGAAGGACTGAAGCTTTCTTT. The chain is built from TRBV6-5 and TRBJ1-1; a weak D match, TRBD1 (5 bases). The CDR3 is 13 amino acids. Germline assignment: CDR1 MNHEY and CDR2 SVGAGI.

This clonotype came up a few times. This chain joins TRBV28 and TRBJ2-2; D might be TRBD1 or TRBD2, each matching 6 bases. Germline V gives CDR1 MDHEN, CDR2 SYDVKM. Trimming left V 8 bases short and J 5 bases short, with 15 bases between. The CDR3 loop spans 14 amino acids. CDR3 protein: CASVHGGRTGELFF. The CDR3 region has the DNA TGTGCCAGCGTCCATGGGGGGCGGACCGGGGAGCTGTTTTTT.

Remarks on this clonotype: A read error may account for a junction end that differs from germline. J is TRBJ2-7 and V is TRBV20-1; 9 bases match TRBD2. The CDR3 contains 15 residues. Germline V lookup: CDR1 DFQATT, CDR2 SNEGSKA (reference sequence). DNA of the CDR3: TGCAGTGCTAGAGCCAGCGGGGGGATACCCTACGAGCAGTGCTTC. Encoded protein: CSARASGGIPYEQCF.

On this clonotype itself: A much larger clone sits a single nucleotide away, making a read error possible. V usage is TRBV5-8 and J usage is TRBJ2-7; D is unresolved. The CDR3 totals 12 residues. CDR1 and CDR2 (germline): SGHTS, YDEGEE. The CDR3 sequence is CASGVTVVEHYF. The DNA for the CDR3 is TGTGCCAGCGGGGTAACAGTGGTCGAGCACTACTTC.

Concerning this clonotype: This may stem from a read error, because a much larger clone lies one nucleotide away. This chain uses TRBV20-1 with TRBJ2-7; D possibly corresponds to TRBD2 (5 bases). Germline-derived CDR1 and CDR2 are DFQATT and SNEGSKA (reference sequence). The CDR3 has 13 residues. Trimming took 5 bases from V and 1 from J, leaving 12 bases between them. CDR3: CSAGAARSYEQYF. DNA for the CDR3: TGCAGTGCTGGAGCGGCGAGGTCCTACGAGCAGTACTTC.

The count of this clonotype is one. One end of the junction fails to match germline, which may point to a read error. This chain uses TRBV4-3 with TRBJ2-1, with a weak D call TRBD2 (6 bases). Germline CDR1 reads LGHNA; CDR2 reads YSLEER. This CDR3 region has 21 residues. CDR3 sequence reads: CDSNQDWARQAGRTYYNEQFF. The CDR3 DNA sequence: TGCGACAGCAACCAAGATTGGGCACGACAAGCGGGTAGGACCTACTACAATGAGCAGTTCTTC.

On this clonotype itself: Sequence at one end of the junction differs from germline and may be a read error. Here the CDR3 reads CASGDRALYDYTF. For the CDR3, the DNA is TGTGCCAGCGGGGACCGGGCCCTCTATGACTACACCTTC. This chain connects TRBV11-3 to TRBJ1-2; maybe TRBD1 (5 bases). Germline CDR1 is SGHNT and CDR2 is YENEEA. The CDR3 is 13 amino acids.

With regard to this clonotype: The junction differs from germline at one of its ends, possibly a read error. The chain employs TRBV5-5 and TRBJ1-5, with a tentative D call TRBD1 (5 bases). This CDR3 comprises 16 residues. CDR1 SGHKS and CDR2 YYEKEE come from the germline V gene (reference sequence). In nucleotides, the CDR3 is TGTGCCAGCAGCTTGGTCGGGGGGGGGAGCATTCAGCCCCAGCATTTT. This translates into CASSLVGGGSIQPQHF.

On this clonotype: The junction does not match germline at one end; this may be a read error. The chain links TRBV12-3 or TRBV12-4 to TRBJ1-4; tentative D call: TRBD1 (6 bases). This CDR3 contains 15 residues. As DNA, the CDR3 is TGTGCCAGCAGTTTACGGGGGCTTGAGAATGAGAAACTGTTTTTT. Translating it yields CASSLRGLENEKLFF.

This clonotype was recorded at least ten times. The chain joins TRBV10-1 to TRBJ1-1, with D possibly matching TRBD1 (5 bases). The CDR3 is 14 amino acids. V was pared by 4 bases and J by 1 base, with 10 bases between. Germline V gene data show CDR1 as WNHNN and CDR2 as SYGVQD (reference sequence). The CDR3 DNA reads as TGCGCCAGCAGTGCTCACAGGCAGAACACTGAAGCTTTCTTT. Protein sequence: CASSAHRQNTEAFF.

This clonotype was found many times. The chain uses TRBV20-1 and TRBJ2-7; 8 nucleotides match TRBD1. V gave up 5 bases and J gave up 7 bases; unmatched junction bases: 16. This CDR3 is 15 amino acids long. The V gene's germline CDR1 is DFQATT and CDR2 SNEGSKA (reference sequence). CDR3 in DNA: TGCAGTGCTGCCCTCCGACGGGACAGGTTAGATGAGCAGTACTTC. Protein product: CSAALRRDRLDEQYF.

The V gene is TRBV5-8, the J gene TRBJ1-2; tentative D call: TRBD1 (5 bases). Germline lookup yields CDR1 SGHTS and CDR2 YDEGEE. Trimming took off 6 bases at V and 7 bases at J, with 16 bases between the two ends. The CDR3 is made up of 13 amino acids. CDR3 in amino acids: CASTIKQVSGYTF. CDR3 in DNA: TGTGCCAGCACCATTAAACAGGTTTCTGGCTACACCTTC.

This clonotype was seen ten or more times. The V call is TRBV20-1, the J call TRBJ2-3, with 12 bases matching TRBD2. The germline V gene has CDR1 DFQATT and CDR2 SNEGSKA (reference sequence). This CDR3 region has 15 residues. The J segment lost 4 bases and the V segment lost 0 bases, leaving 2 bases of the junction unmatched. CDR3: CSARDLAGGPDTQYF. The CDR3 DNA follows: TGCAGTGCTAGAGATCTAGCGGGGGGGCCAGATACGCAGTATTTT.

The V gene is TRBV13, the J gene TRBJ2-5, with 8 bases that match TRBD1. CDR3 size: 16 residues. Losses at the gene ends were 2 bases for V and 5 bases for J; bases not matched to a gene: 10. Germline assignment: CDR1 PRHDT and CDR2 FYEKMQ (reference sequence). The CDR3 is CASSLKEPGGAETQYF. The CDR3 region has the DNA TGTGCCAGCAGCTTAAAAGAGCCAGGGGGCGCGGAGACCCAGTACTTC.

This clonotype was observed at least ten times. The chain is built from TRBV6-5 and TRBJ2-2, with 13 bases fitting TRBD2. Trimming at V came to 5 bases and at J to 5 bases, leaving 5 bases not matched to a gene. The CDR3 covers 16 residues. The germline gives CDR1 MNHEY, CDR2 SVGAGI. The CDR3 coding sequence is TGTGCCAGCAGTCGGGGACTAGCGGGACGGACCGGGGAGCTGTTTTTT. It yields the protein CASSRGLAGRTGELFF.

The chain has TRBV6-6 and TRBJ1-2, with 11 bases matching TRBD1. This CDR3 is built from 15 residues. Germline V gene sequence: CDR1 MNHNY, CDR2 SVGAGI (reference sequence). The CDR3 loop reads CACSYSGQGAAGYTF. Here the CDR3 DNA reads TGTGCTTGCAGTTACTCCGGACAGGGGGCGGCTGGCTACACCTTC.